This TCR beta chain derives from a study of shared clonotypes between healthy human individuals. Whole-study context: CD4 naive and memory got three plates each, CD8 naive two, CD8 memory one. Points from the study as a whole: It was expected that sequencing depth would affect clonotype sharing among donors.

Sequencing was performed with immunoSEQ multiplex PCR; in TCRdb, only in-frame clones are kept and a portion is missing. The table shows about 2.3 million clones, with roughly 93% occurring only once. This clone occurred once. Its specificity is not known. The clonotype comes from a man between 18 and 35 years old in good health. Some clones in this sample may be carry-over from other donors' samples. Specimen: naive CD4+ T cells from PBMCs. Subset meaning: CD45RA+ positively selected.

CDR3 residues: CALGGLRRETQYF. In nucleotides, the CDR3 is TGTGCTTTGGGGGGCCTCCGAAGGGAGACCCAGTACTTC. The chain combines TRBV30 with TRBJ2-5, with D perhaps given as TRBD1 or TRBD2 (6 bases each). Germline V gives CDR1 GTSNPN, CDR2 SVGIG (reference sequence). This CDR3 region has 13 residues.